This T cell receptor beta chain was retrieved from a study of T cells after yellow fever vaccination. Study-wide results and limits: Post-booster repertoires again held most primary-vaccination clones (roughly 95% CD4, 80% to 90% CD8).

TCRdb itself ran the 5' RACE reads through MiXCR, one entry per CDR3 protein. Seen here are fewer than 400,000 distinct CDR3 sequences, approximately 12% observed once, and the top ten hold approximately 3.3%. About this clonotype: Its specificity is not known.

The material sequenced was CD4+ T cells sorted from PBMCs, taken 45 days after the yellow fever booster vaccination. The source is a man younger than 35 who received the YFV17D yellow fever vaccine.

As DNA, the CDR3 is TGTGCCAGCAGCGAGGGCGGATCAGCCAAAAACATTCAGTACTTC. Its protein product is CASSEGGSAKNIQYF. This chain connects TRBV9 to TRBJ2-4; D unclear. CDR1 and CDR2 (germline): SGDLS, YYNGEE. Trimming shortened V by 3 bases and J by 0 bases, and 10 bases separated the two germline ends. CDR3 length equals 15 residues.